The rows below give T cell receptor beta chains drawn from one sample of a study of T cells in Graves' hyperthyroidism and ophthalmopathy. Each CDR3 protein is one row after TCRdb ran MiXCR on the multiplex PCR reads. The sample includes hundreds of thousands of distinct CDR3 sequences, over 35% of them seen just once. Sequenced: blood. Receptor source: a man aged 18 to 29 with Graves' hyperthyroidism. Both conserved end residues are part of each CDR3. A D gene is named only where the DNA matches it firmly. The size field is filled for only some rows; it gives once, few, many or a size class.

V,D,J,size,DNA,CDR3
TRBV2,.,TRBJ1-6,many,TGTGCCAGCGCTTTTGCGAGCTCCTATAATTCACCCCTCCACTTT,CASAFASSYNSPLHF
TRBV12-3/TRBV12-4,TRBD1,TRBJ1-6,.,TGTGCCAGCAGGGGGGGACAGGGACTCAATAATTCACCCCTCCACTTT,CASRGGQGLNNSPLHF
TRBV4-1,.,TRBJ2-2,few,TGCGCCAGCAGCCAAGTTTCTCGTGGGGAGCTGTTTTTT,CASSQVSRGELFF
TRBV6-4,.,TRBJ1-1,.,TGTGCCAGCAGTGAACGGGGAGAGGACACTGAAGCTTTCTTT,CASSERGEDTEAFF
TRBV29-1,.,TRBJ1-1,many,TGCAGCGTTGAATCCGCCAAGTTGAGGATGAACACTGAAGCTTTCTTT,CSVESAKLRMNTEAFF
TRBV6-1,.,TRBJ1-1,.,TGTGCCAGCGCAACGGGGCTCAGTTCTGAAGCTTTCTTT,CASATGLSSEAFF
TRBV25-1,TRBD1,TRBJ1-2,many,TGTGCCAGCAGTGACGGCTCAACAGGGGAAAGTGTCCATGGCTACACCTTC,CASSDGSTGESVHGYTF
TRBV25-1,.,TRBJ2-7,.,TGTGCCAGCAGCCAGTTTCAGTCCTACGAGCAGTACTTC,CASSQFQSYEQYF
TRBV20-1,.,TRBJ1-4,.,TGCAGTGCTCGCTCCGGACCCACCTTTAAGGGGGAACTGTTTTTT,CSARSGPTFKGELFF
TRBV6-6,.,TRBJ1-1,.,TGTGCCAGCTCCAGGGGTTTTGAGAACACTGAAGCTTTCTTT,CASSRGFENTEAFF
TRBV3-1,.,TRBJ2-5,.,TGTGCCAGCAGCCCGCTGGTCGCGCAGACCCAGTACTTC,CASSPLVAQTQYF
TRBV20-1,TRBD1,TRBJ1-2,few,TGCAGTGCTCTGTCCCGGGACAGGGGGCTAGACTATGGCTACACCTTC,CSALSRDRGLDYGYTF
TRBV20-1,.,TRBJ1-5,.,TGCAGTGCTAGAGCAGGGCCCAATCAGCCCCAGCATTTT,CSARAGPNQPQHF
TRBV9,TRBD1,TRBJ1-4,.,TGTGCCAGCAGCGCCGGGGACAGTAATAAAAAACTGTTTTTT,CASSAGDSNKKLFF
TRBV2,TRBD1,TRBJ1-2,many,TGTGCCAGCAGAGCCGGGACAGCGATTAACTATGGCTACACCTTC,CASRAGTAINYGYTF
TRBV7-6,TRBD2,TRBJ2-7,.,TGTGCCAGCAGCCCCCGGACTAGCGGGGGTACCTACGAGCAGTACTTC,CASSPRTSGGTYEQYF
TRBV10-3,TRBD1,TRBJ1-5,.,TGTGCCAACAGTGTCCGATCGAATACAGGGGGTCAGCCCCAGCATTTT,CANSVRSNTGGQPQHF
TRBV6-5,.,TRBJ1-1,.,TGTGCCAGCAGTTACGTCGGGGCAGGGAGACGAAAAACTGAAGCTTTCTTT,CASSYVGAGRRKTEAFF
TRBV9,TRBD2,TRBJ2-7,.,TGTGCCAGCAGCACCGTATCCGGGACTAGCGGGACCGAGCAGTACTTC,CASSTVSGTSGTEQYF
TRBV7-2,TRBD1,TRBJ2-7,once,TGTGCCAGCAGCCCCGGACAGGGGGTAGTGTACGAGCAGTACTTC,CASSPGQGVVYEQYF
TRBV7-2,TRBD1,TRBJ2-7,once,TGTGCCAGCACCCTCCGGACAGGGGGCCGCGGCGAGCAGTACTTC,CASTLRTGGRGEQYF
TRBV7-2,.,TRBJ1-1,.,TGTGCCAGCAGTTTAAAGGGGCCCACTGAAGCTTTCTTT,CASSLKGPTEAFF
TRBV12-3/TRBV12-4,.,TRBJ1-2,.,TGTGCCAGCACCCTATACTTGGAGGGGACGGATGGCTACACCTTC,CASTLYLEGTDGYTF
TRBV24-1,.,TRBJ2-2,many,TGTGCCACCAGTTCACTGAACGTTAACACCGGGGAGCTGTTTTTT,CATSSLNVNTGELFF
TRBV7-9,.,TRBJ1-1,many,TGTGCCAGCAACAGGGAGAACACTGAAGCTTTCTTT,CASNRENTEAFF
TRBV6-5,TRBD1,TRBJ1-6,.,TGTGCCACCTTCGGAGCAGGGGGTTCACCCCTCCACTTT,CATFGAGGSPLHF
TRBV7-9,TRBD2,TRBJ2-2,.,TGTGCCAGCACTTCCCCGCGGGAGGGATGGTCGAACACCGGGGAGCTGTTTTTT,CASTSPREGWSNTGELFF
TRBV12-3/TRBV12-4,.,TRBJ2-5,.,TGTGCCAGCAGCTTCATCGTTACAGGACAAGAGACCCAGTACTTC,CASSFIVTGQETQYF
TRBV29-1,.,TRBJ2-6,few,TGCAGCGTTGCAGAGACGAAGAGCACTGAAGCTTTC,CSVAETKSTEAF
TRBV4-3,TRBD1,TRBJ1-5,few,TGCGCCAGCAGCCAAGACAGGGGGCGCCATCAGCCCCAGCATTTT,CASSQDRGRHQPQHF
TRBV15,.,TRBJ2-7,many,TGTGCCACCAGCAGACCAGGATCCGAGCAGTACTTC,CATSRPGSEQYF
TRBV9,.,TRBJ2-5,.,TGTGCCAGCAGCGTAGACAGCCTAGAGACCCAGTACTTC,CASSVDSLETQYF
TRBV7-3,.,TRBJ2-2,few,TGTGCCAGCAGCTTGGGACCGGCAGACGGATGGTTTGGCGGGGAGCTGTTTTTT,CASSLGPADGWFGGELFF
TRBV5-4,.,TRBJ2-3,.,TGTGCCAGCAGCTTGGAGTCGTTAGATACGCAGTATTTT,CASSLESLDTQYF
TRBV13,.,TRBJ1-2,many,TGTGCCAGCAGCATAGAGATTTACGGCTACACCTTC,CASSIEIYGYTF
TRBV18,TRBD1,TRBJ2-7,.,TGTGCCACGGGACAGGGGGCCGAGCAGTACTTC,CATGQGAEQYF
TRBV12-3/TRBV12-4,.,TRBJ2-7,.,TGTGCCAGCCGCCGAGGGGAGGGGGCCTACGAGCAGTACTTC,CASRRGEGAYEQYF
TRBV10-3,.,TRBJ1-3,many,TGTGCCATCAGCTGGGGAGGGTCTAGCTCTGGAAACACCATATATTTT,CAISWGGSSSGNTIYF
TRBV12-3/TRBV12-4,TRBD2,TRBJ2-5,few,TGTGCCAGCAGCCGGGAGGGCCGTCCGGAGACCCAGTACTTC,CASSREGRPETQYF
TRBV20-1,TRBD1,TRBJ1-6,few,TGCAGTGCTAGAGATCAGAACAGGGGATCACCCCTCCACTTT,CSARDQNRGSPLHF
TRBV20-1,TRBD1,TRBJ1-2,many,TGCAGTGCTAGTTCACCTCTGACAGGGCTGGCCTATGGCTACACCTTC,CSASSPLTGLAYGYTF
TRBV29-1,.,TRBJ2-7,few,TGCAGCGTGGAAGATAGAGAGTCCGAGCAGTACTTC,CSVEDRESEQYF
TRBV20-1,TRBD2,TRBJ2-5,.,TGCAGTGCTAAAAAGCTAACTACCGGGACTAGCGCGTTACAAGAGACCCAGTACTTC,CSAKKLTTGTSALQETQYF
TRBV9,TRBD1,TRBJ1-1,many,TGTGCCAGCAGGGGACAGGGTGGGGAGGCTTTCTTT,CASRGQGGEAFF
TRBV12-3/TRBV12-4,TRBD1,TRBJ1-1,.,TGTGCCAGCAGGACAGGGATGGCTGAAGCTTTCTTT,CASRTGMAEAFF
TRBV29-1,.,TRBJ2-3,.,TGCAGCGTTGAAAGGGAAAGCACAGATACGCAGTATTTT,CSVERESTDTQYF
TRBV20-1,TRBD1,TRBJ1-5,.,TGCAGTGCTAGAGTGGGGACAGGGGATAGCAATCAGCCCCAGCATTTT,CSARVGTGDSNQPQHF
TRBV7-2,TRBD1,TRBJ2-7,many,TGTGCCAGCAGCTCGACAGGGAACGAGCAGTACTTC,CASSSTGNEQYF
TRBV25-1,.,TRBJ1-6,many,TGTGCCAGCAGTGGTATTCCCAGGGGTCAGGCTTCACCCCTCCACTTT,CASSGIPRGQASPLHF
TRBV7-8,.,TRBJ2-7,.,TGTGCCAGCAGCCGGGGGTCCTCGAACGAGCAGTACTTC,CASSRGSSNEQYF
TRBV19,.,TRBJ2-7,.,TGTGCCAGTCGGTCTCCGATAATTTACCTCCGCGAGCAGTACTTC,CASRSPIIYLREQYF
TRBV20-1,.,TRBJ2-2,.,TGCAGTGCTAGAGGAGGGGAGCTGTTTTTT,CSARGGELFF
TRBV7-6,.,TRBJ2-3,few,TGTGCCAGCAGCCAGGTTCCGGGGAGCGATACGCAGTATTTT,CASSQVPGSDTQYF
TRBV15,.,TRBJ2-5,many,TGTGCCACCAGCGACAGGGTGGGGGGAGAAGAGACCCAGTACTTC,CATSDRVGGEETQYF
TRBV7-6,TRBD2,TRBJ2-5,.,TGTGCCAGCAGCTCTTGGAAGCGGGAGGGCCGAGAGACCCAGTACTTC,CASSSWKREGRETQYF
TRBV5-1,.,TRBJ1-3,.,TGCGCCAGCAGCAGGGAGGGGACTCTCTCTGGAAACACCATATATTTT,CASSREGTLSGNTIYF
TRBV7-2,.,TRBJ2-7,.,TGTGCCAGCAGCGCGGGACACGAGTACGAGCAGTACTTC,CASSAGHEYEQYF